This passage covers 20 T cell receptor beta chains from one sample sequenced in a study of cytomegalovirus exposure and HLA in healthy donors. The protocol was immunoSEQ multiplex PCR, while the TCRdb copy is restricted to in-frame clones and leaves out a portion. The sample consists of roughly 150,000 clones, roughly 86% of them appearing once. Sequencing was performed on PBMCs. Every receptor here comes from a woman younger than 30 in good health and CMV-seropositive.

V usage is TRBV29-1 and J usage is TRBJ2-7; D not certain. Looked up from germline, CDR1 is SQVTM and CDR2 is ANQGSEA. Trimming took 2 bases from V and 2 from J, leaving 7 bases between them. CDR3 length: 12 residues. The CDR3 here is CSVELTAYEQYF. In DNA, the CDR3 is TGCAGCGTTGAACTCACAGCCTACGAGCAGTACTTC.

The rearrangement joins TRBV6-5 to TRBJ2-3; 14 bases align to TRBD2. Trimming cost V 6 bases and J 4 bases; bases outside gene matches: 3. The CDR3 length is 15 residues. CDR1 and CDR2 from the germline V gene are MNHEY and SVGAGI. CDR3 loop: CASSGTSGSSDTQYF. The CDR3 DNA is TGTGCCAGCAGCGGGACTAGCGGGAGTTCAGATACGCAGTATTTT.

CDR3 region: CASSLEQGAYEQYF. CDR3 bases: TGTGCCAGCAGTCTGGAGCAGGGGGCCTACGAGCAGTACTTC. V is TRBV6-5 and J is TRBJ2-7; 7 bases agree with TRBD1. Trimming at V came to 5 bases and at J to 2 bases, leaving 6 bases not matched to a gene. The CDR3 covers 14 residues. Germline V gene lookup returns CDR1 MNHEY and CDR2 SVGAGI.

The V call is TRBV28, the J call TRBJ2-3; 8 bases align to TRBD2. The CDR3 has 16 residues. Per germline, CDR1 MDHEN and CDR2 SYDVKM. The ends lost 4 bases at V and 5 bases at J; junction bases unmatched: 11. CDR3 loop: CASSSAGGEHGDTQYF. Here the CDR3 DNA reads TGTGCCAGCAGTTCCGCGGGGGGAGAGCATGGAGATACGCAGTATTTT.

V usage is TRBV30 and J usage is TRBJ2-2, with TRBD1 as a possible D gene (6 bases). With 2 bases removed from V and 7 bases from J, the gap between germline ends came to 17 bases. Germline lookup yields CDR1 GTSNPN and CDR2 SVGIG (reference sequence). This CDR3 contains 15 residues. CDR3 amino acids: CAWSLKQGRVGELFF. The CDR3 DNA follows: TGTGCCTGGAGTTTAAAACAGGGAAGGGTCGGGGAGCTGTTTTTT.

The rearrangement uses TRBV5-6 and TRBJ2-2, with D unclear. The V gene lost 1 base and the J gene lost 9 bases, with 7 bases spanning the gap. Per the germline V gene, CDR1 is SGHDT and CDR2 is YYEEEE. The CDR3 runs 12 residues. The CDR3 DNA reads as TGTGCCAGCAGCTTGCGGTCAAGGGAGCTGTTTTTT. This encodes CASSLRSRELFF.

CDR3 region: CASSLGHLGETQYF. CDR3 DNA sequence: TGTGCCAGCAGCTTGGGACACCTGGGGGAGACCCAGTACTTC. The chain is built from TRBV7-2 and TRBJ2-5, with a tentative D call TRBD1 (6 bases). The germline V and J ends were trimmed by 3 bases and 5 bases, with 13 bases remaining between them. Germline loops: CDR1 SGHTA, CDR2 FQGNSA. The CDR3 has 14 residues.

This clone was detected a few times. This chain connects TRBV7-9 to TRBJ1-4; D call uncertain. The CDR3 is 13 amino acids. The V gene's germline CDR1 is SEHNR and CDR2 FQNEAQ (reference sequence). V was shortened by 6 bases and J by 7 bases, with 12 bases between the two germline ends. Here the CDR3 reads CASRTSSGEKLFF. The CDR3 bases are TGTGCCAGCAGGACAAGCTCCGGTGAAAAACTGTTTTTT. The full variable domain, completed using reference TRBV7-9 and TRBJ1-4, is DTGVSQNPRHKITKRGQNVTFRCDPISEHNRLYWYRQTLGQGPEFLTYFQNEAQLEKSRLLSDRFSAERPKGSFSTLEIQRTEQGDSAMYLCASRTSSGEKLFFGSGTQLSVL.

This clone was recorded once. The chain joins TRBV2 to TRBJ2-5; no clear D gene. Trimming left V 6 bases short and J 3 bases short, with 5 bases between. The length of the CDR3 is 11 residues. The germline gives CDR1 SNHLY, CDR2 FYNNEI. CDR3 DNA sequence: TGTGCCAGCAGGAGAAAAGAGACCCAGTACTTC. Translating it yields CASRRKETQYF.

This clone has just one count. This chain links TRBV4-1 with TRBJ2-1, with TRBD2 identical over 11 bases. The CDR3 length is 20 residues. Per the germline V gene, CDR1 is MGHRA and CDR2 is YSYEKL. V dropped 4 bases and J dropped 1; count of bases not matched to a gene: 15. CDR3 loop: CASSPNSGRVIAFSYNEQFF. The CDR3 DNA is TGCGCCAGCAGCCCGAATAGCGGGAGGGTAATCGCCTTTTCCTACAATGAGCAGTTCTTC.

V usage is TRBV7-9 and J usage is TRBJ1-4; D not certain. V gave up 5 bases and J gave up 8 bases, with 12 bases separating them. CDR1 SEHNR and CDR2 FQNEAQ come from the germline V gene (reference sequence). This CDR3 has 13 amino acids. The CDR3 sequence is CASSPSMQEKLFF. CDR3 sequence (DNA): TGTGCCAGCAGCCCCTCCATGCAGGAAAAACTGTTTTTT.

J is TRBJ2-7 and V is TRBV2, with TRBD2 as a possible D gene (6 bases). The CDR3 is 12 amino acids. V lost 7 bases and J lost 0, with 7 bases in between. The V gene's germline CDR1 is SNHLY and CDR2 FYNNEI. The CDR3 loop is CASIGGSYEQYF. CDR3 DNA sequence: TGTGCCAGCATCGGGGGCTCCTACGAGCAGTACTTC. The full variable domain, in which reference TRBV2 and TRBJ2-7 provide the parts outside the CDR3, is EPEVTQTPSHQVTQMGQEVILRCVPISNHLYFYWYRQILGQKVEFLVSFYNNEISEKSEIFDDQFSVERPDGSNFTLKIRSTKLEDSAMYFCASIGGSYEQYFGPGTRLTVT.

The rearrangement joins TRBV2 to TRBJ1-5, with D maybe TRBD1 (6 bases). Trimming stripped 2 bases from V and 7 bases from J, with 12 bases between. This CDR3 spans 14 amino acids. Germline V gene data show CDR1 as SNHLY and CDR2 as FYNNEI. The CDR3 DNA sequence: TGTGCCAGCAGTGAACGAAGGGGGGGACAGCCCCAGCATTTT. Encoded protein: CASSERRGGQPQHF.

The rearrangement joins TRBV7-2 to TRBJ1-1; D is uncertain. Germline loops: CDR1 SGHTA, CDR2 FQGNSA. V was pared by 2 bases and J by 1 base, with 5 bases between. CDR3 length: 13 amino acids. CDR3 region: CASSLPQNTEAFF. The CDR3 coding sequence is TGTGCCAGCAGCTTACCACAGAACACTGAAGCTTTCTTT.

The chain couples TRBV16 to TRBJ2-2, with 9 bases identical to TRBD1. CDR1 and CDR2 from the germline V gene are KGHSY and FQNENV. This CDR3 region has 15 residues. The junction had 3 bases not matched to a gene; V was cut back by 5 bases and J by 2 bases. CDR3: CASSDRGENTGELFF. DNA of the CDR3: TGTGCCAGCAGCGACAGGGGGGAAAACACCGGGGAGCTGTTTTTT. Variable domain in full (rest from reference TRBV16 and TRBJ2-2): GEEVAQTPKHLVRGEGQKAKLYCAPIKGHSYVFWYQQVLKNEFKFLISFQNENVFDETGMPKERFSAKCLPNSPCSLEIQATKLEDSAVYFCASSDRGENTGELFFGEGSRLTVL.

CDR3 in amino acids: CASSFWDRGRETQYF. The CDR3 DNA is TGTGCCAGCAGTTTTTGGGACAGGGGGCGGGAGACCCAGTACTTC. The chain couples TRBV28 to TRBJ2-5; 12 positions match TRBD1. CDR1 MDHEN and CDR2 SYDVKM come from the germline V gene. With V trimmed by 3 bases and J by 5 bases, 4 bases remained unmatched. The length of the CDR3 is 15 residues. The variable domain in full, completed from reference TRBV28 and TRBJ2-5, reads DVKVTQSSRYLVKRTGEKVFLECVQDMDHENMFWYRQDPGLGLRLIYFSYDVKMKEKGDIPEGYSVSREKKERFSLILESASTNQTSMYLCASSFWDRGRETQYFGPGTRLLVL.

The CDR3 nucleotides are TGTGCCAGCAGCTTAGGTAGCTTCACAGATACGCAGTATTTT. Protein: CASSLGSFTDTQYF. The gene calls are TRBV7-3 and TRBJ2-3; no reliable D call. The germline CDR1 and CDR2 sequences are SGHTA and FQGTGA. The CDR3 totals 14 residues. Trimming left V 2 bases short and J 2 bases short, with 8 bases between.

The chain recombines TRBV30 with TRBJ1-2, with 8 bases aligning to TRBD1. Germline trimming cut 2 bases from V and 8 bases from J; bases unmatched to any gene: 10. Germline CDR1 GTSNPN, CDR2 SVGIG (reference sequence). This CDR3 region has 14 residues. The CDR3 loop is CAWSILGTGEGYTF. The CDR3 DNA reads as TGTGCCTGGAGTATACTCGGGACAGGCGAGGGCTACACCTTC.

The CDR3 DNA is TGCGCCAGCAGTGCAACCGGGACAGGCTACGAGCAGTACTTC. Residues: CASSATGTGYEQYF. The J gene is TRBJ2-7, the V gene TRBV5-1; 8 bases agree with TRBD1. Trimming cost V 5 bases and J 3 bases; bases outside gene matches: 7. Germline CDR1 reads SGHRS; CDR2 reads YFSETQ. The CDR3 is 14 residues long.

V is TRBV6-5 and J is TRBJ2-3; 8 bases line up with TRBD2. The CDR3 is made up of 15 amino acids. Germline V gene lookup returns CDR1 MNHEY and CDR2 SVGAGI. V was clipped by 3 bases and J by 5 bases; unmatched bases: 7. The CDR3 DNA is TGTGCCAGCAGTTATGTGGCGGGGGGAGGAGATACGCAGTATTTT. Translated: CASSYVAGGGDTQYF.